The rows below give T cell receptor beta chains drawn from one sample of a study of shared clonotypes between healthy human individuals. Profiled with immunoSEQ multiplex PCR; TCRdb holds only in-frame clones, not every one. The sample shows about 1 million clones, under 80% of them seen only once. Input material: memory CD4+ T cells sorted from blood. The receptors were sampled from a young man in good health. Both conserved end residues are part of each CDR3.

j_gene	v_gene	CDR3aa
TRBJ2-7	TRBV10-3	CAIRLDSTSYEQYF
TRBJ2-1	TRBV5-4	CASSPQTGYEQFF
TRBJ1-1	TRBV10-3	CAISETGYLSEAFF
TRBJ2-7	TRBV12-5	CASGLVLTDRARYEQYF
TRBJ2-3	TRBV5-1	CASSSGRTSTDTQYF
TRBJ1-2	TRBV28	CASSPGRSPGCTF
TRBJ2-1	TRBV2	CASRPGTGYNNEQFF
TRBJ2-1	TRBV9	CASSVGTLQPPSDNEQFF
TRBJ2-2	TRBV5-1	CASSERPNTGELFF
TRBJ1-6	TRBV11-2	CASSLGTGPYSPLHF
TRBJ1-6	TRBV9	CASSLGPLGSPLHF
TRBJ1-1	TRBV7-6	CASSSHNSFRPNTEAFF
TRBJ1-1	TRBV7-8	CASSYRQIAFF
TRBJ2-7	TRBV5-6	CASTPGTSGYEQYF
TRBJ1-1	TRBV6-1	CASSETGSYTEAFF
TRBJ1-5	TRBV19	CASSSQGMGGGQPQHF
TRBJ2-4	TRBV20-1	CSASVGQAQYF
TRBJ2-7	TRBV5-1	CASSLEQGEQYF
TRBJ1-2	TRBV11-2	CASSLDKVGHGYTF
TRBJ1-5	TRBV7-2	CASSFPGGGQPQHF
TRBJ1-1	TRBV5-1	CASSLADRSNTEAFF
TRBJ1-5	TRBV19	CASSSLGGNQPQHF
TRBJ1-2	TRBV6-1	CASSVQGATYGYTF
TRBJ1-4	TRBV2	CASWDRGQEKLFF
TRBJ2-1	TRBV7-2	CASSLVPGPYNEQFF
TRBJ1-5	TRBV10-3	CAIGRDRDQPQHF
TRBJ2-1	TRBV18	CASTPGGGNEQFF
TRBJ2-5	TRBV11-2	CASSQGARGGNQETQYF